This entry lists 3 T cell receptor beta chains sequenced from one sample in a study of CD8+ T cells in alopecia areata. RNA extraction was followed by reverse transcription into cDNA, which acted as the sequencing template. The protocol was immunoSEQ multiplex PCR, while the TCRdb copy is restricted to in-frame clones and leaves out a portion. The sample shows about 140,000 clones, around 50% of them seen only once. The sequencing here drew on CD4+ T cells sorted from blood, taken at week 0. Receptor source: a human donor with alopecia areata.

This sequence joins TRBV11-2 and TRBJ2-5; D unresolved. Germline V lookup: CDR1 SGHAT, CDR2 FQNNGV. The CDR3 contains 15 residues. V was trimmed by 4 bases and J by 5 bases, leaving 17 bases between them. The CDR3 coding sequence is TGTGCCAGCAGCTCCCTACGTTTGGGCCAGGAGACCCAGTACTTC. Translating gives CASSSLRLGQETQYF.

The chain joins TRBV4-1 to TRBJ2-7, with D perhaps TRBD1 (5 bases). The CDR3 runs 17 residues. In germline, CDR1 is MGHRA, CDR2 YSYEKL. Trimming stripped 3 bases from V and 2 bases from J, with 20 bases between. The CDR3 region has the DNA TGCGCCAGCAGCCAGGGCGTCCTGGCAGGGCGAGCCTACGAGCAGTACTTC. As protein: CASSQGVLAGRAYEQYF.

On this clone itself: Other DNA sequences from this sample encode an identical CDR3 as well. The rearrangement joins TRBV29-1 to TRBJ2-7; the D gene could be TRBD1 or TRBD2 (5 bases each). CDR1 SQVTM and CDR2 ANQGSEA come from the germline V gene. Trimming removed 6 bases at V and 0 bases at J, with 9 bases between. The CDR3 contains 12 residues. The CDR3 is CSVGDGSYEQYF. Here the CDR3 DNA reads TGCAGCGTAGGGGACGGCTCCTACGAGCAGTACTTC.